The 12 T cell receptor beta chains presented below share a single source sample, sequenced in a study of T cells of healthy individuals. TCRdb reprocessed the 5' RACE reads with MiXCR, giving one entry per CDR3 protein. The repertoire holds about 100,000 distinct CDR3 sequences, with approximately 15% as singletons. All receptors come from a human donor in good health.

There are many counts of this clonotype. The chain has TRBV13 and TRBJ2-5, with 8 positions matching TRBD2. Trimming at V came to 0 bases and at J to 4 bases, leaving 1 base not matched to a gene. The CDR3 extends over 14 amino acids. CDR1 and CDR2 from the germline V gene are PRHDT and FYEKMQ (reference sequence). As DNA, the CDR3 is TGTGCCAGCAGCTTAGGCGGGGGGGGAGAGACCCAGTACTTC. The encoded protein is CASSLGGGGETQYF.

This chain links TRBV6-2 or TRBV6-3 with TRBJ1-5; TRBD1 agrees at 7 bases. This CDR3 spans 15 amino acids. Germline lookup yields CDR1 MNHEY and CDR2 SVGEGT. J gave up 7 bases and V 2 bases, and 8 bases lay outside the gene matches. CDR3 sequence reads: CASSYRTGMTQPQHF. DNA of the CDR3: TGTGCCAGCAGTTACCGGACAGGCATGACCCAGCCCCAGCATTTT.

The V and J genes are TRBV5-1 and TRBJ1-3; D possibly corresponds to TRBD1 (5 bases). Germline lookup yields CDR1 SGHRS and CDR2 YFSETQ. CDR3 size: 15 residues. Trimming took off 4 bases at V and 3 bases at J, with 14 bases between the two ends. CDR3 protein: CASSPGTEVGNTIYF. CDR3 DNA: TGCGCCAGCAGCCCGGGGACCGAAGTTGGAAACACCATATATTTT.

The chain carries TRBV20-1 and TRBJ2-7, with 12 bases aligning to TRBD2. Germline values: CDR1 DFQATT, CDR2 SNEGSKA (reference sequence). The CDR3 runs to 14 residues. V gave up 3 bases and J gave up 7 bases; unmatched junction bases: 7. DNA for the CDR3: TGCAGTGCTAGGCTAGCGGGGGGGCAAAGGGAGCAGTACTTC. This sequence encodes CSARLAGGQREQYF.

This clonotype was observed a handful of times. The chain couples TRBV12-3 or TRBV12-4 to TRBJ2-1, with D possibly being TRBD2 (5 bases). The CDR3 runs 12 residues. Trimming took off 5 bases at V and 8 bases at J, with 10 bases between the two ends. The CDR3 region is CASSPLGYEQFF. The CDR3 region has the DNA TGTGCCAGCAGTCCACTAGGCTATGAGCAGTTCTTC.

This clonotype was seen a few times. The genes are TRBV4-3 and TRBJ2-1; D is perhaps TRBD2 (6 bases). The CDR3 is made up of 14 amino acids. The V end lost 6 bases, the J end lost 8 bases, and 17 bases lay between the germline ends. The germline gives CDR1 LGHNA, CDR2 YSLEER. CDR3 bases: TGCGCCAGCAGTCATCAGACGACTAGTGATGAGCAGTTCTTC. It yields the protein CASSHQTTSDEQFF.

The genes are TRBV7-9 and TRBJ2-1; D is unclear. The germline gives CDR1 SEHNR, CDR2 FQNEAQ (reference sequence). The CDR3 spans 14 residues. The V gene lost 6 bases and the J gene lost 7 bases, with 16 bases spanning the gap. Here the CDR3 DNA reads TGTGCCAGCAGTTACCAGACCCCACAGAATGAGCAGTTCTTC. Protein: CASSYQTPQNEQFF.

Comments on this clonotype: A read error may explain this, as a much larger clone is one base away. The chain uses TRBV5-1 and TRBJ1-2; D is perhaps TRBD1 (5 bases). V lost 0 bases and J lost 7, with 10 bases in between. There are 13 residues in the CDR3. The germline CDR1 and CDR2 sequences are SGHRS and YFSETQ. DNA for the CDR3: TGCGCCAGCAGCTTGGCCCGACAGAGTGGCTACACCTTC. Translated, it gives CASSLARQSGYTF.

This rearrangement joins TRBV7-2 to TRBJ1-1; D possibly corresponds to TRBD1 (5 bases). Between the trimmed V and J ends, which lost 4 bases and 8 bases, there was a span of 17 bases. Per the germline V gene, CDR1 is SGHTA and CDR2 is FQGNSA. The CDR3 covers 14 residues. Written as DNA, the CDR3 is TGTGCCAGCAGCTCCCCCCTCCGGGGCCAAGAAGCTTTCTTT. Amino acids: CASSSPLRGQEAFF.

The rearrangement joins TRBV4-3 to TRBJ1-1; tentatively, D is TRBD1 (6 bases). Germline assignment: CDR1 LGHNA and CDR2 YSLEER. V gave up 1 base and J gave up 5 bases, with 20 bases separating them. The CDR3 loop spans 17 amino acids. CDR3 DNA sequence: TGCGCCAGCAGCCAAGGGTACAGGGAAGGCATTTGGACTGAAGCTTTCTTT. Its protein product is CASSQGYREGIWTEAFF.

This clonotype was observed many times. The genes are TRBV18 and TRBJ1-5; 9 bases fit TRBD1. The CDR3 sequence is 15 residues long. J gave up 7 bases and V 2 bases, and 6 bases lay outside the gene matches. Germline V gene sequence: CDR1 KGHSH, CDR2 LQKENI. CDR3 DNA: TGTGCCAGCTCACCAGGGACAGGGTTCGGACAGCCCCAGCATTTT. It specifies CASSPGTGFGQPQHF. The whole variable domain, remainder taken from reference TRBV18 and TRBJ1-5, is NAGVMQNPRHLVRRRGQEARLRCSPMKGHSHVYWYRQLPEEGLKFMVYLQKENIIDESGMPKERFSAEFPKEGPSILRIQQVVRGDSAAYFCASSPGTGFGQPQHFGDGTRLSIL.

This chain joins TRBV7-6 and TRBJ2-7; TRBD1 matches at 8 bases. Germline V lookup: CDR1 SGHVS, CDR2 FNYEAQ. Germline trimming cut 5 bases from V and 10 bases from J; bases unmatched to any gene: 4. The length of the CDR3 is 11 residues. The CDR3 loop reads CASSGGQGQYF. CDR3 DNA: TGTGCCAGCAGCGGAGGACAGGGACAGTACTTC.